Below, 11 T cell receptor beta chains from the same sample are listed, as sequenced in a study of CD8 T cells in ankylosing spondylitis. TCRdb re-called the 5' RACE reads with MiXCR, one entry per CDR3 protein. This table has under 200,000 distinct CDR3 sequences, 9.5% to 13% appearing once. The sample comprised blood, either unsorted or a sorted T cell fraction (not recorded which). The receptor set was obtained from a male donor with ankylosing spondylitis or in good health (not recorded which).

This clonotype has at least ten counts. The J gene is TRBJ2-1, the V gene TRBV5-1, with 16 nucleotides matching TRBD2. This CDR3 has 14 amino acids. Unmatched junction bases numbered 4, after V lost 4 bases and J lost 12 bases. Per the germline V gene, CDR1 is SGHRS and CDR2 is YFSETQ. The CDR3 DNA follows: TGCGCCAGCAGCCCGGGACTAGCGGGAGGGCCGCAGTTCTTC. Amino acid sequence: CASSPGLAGGPQFF.

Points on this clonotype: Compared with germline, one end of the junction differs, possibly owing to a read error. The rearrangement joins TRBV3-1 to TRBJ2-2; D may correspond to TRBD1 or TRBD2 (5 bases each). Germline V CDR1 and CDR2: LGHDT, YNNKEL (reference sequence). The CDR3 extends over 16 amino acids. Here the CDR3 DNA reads TGTGTCAGCCTATATTCCGGGACGGCGAACACCGGGGAGCTGTTTTTT. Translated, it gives CVSLYSGTANTGELFF.

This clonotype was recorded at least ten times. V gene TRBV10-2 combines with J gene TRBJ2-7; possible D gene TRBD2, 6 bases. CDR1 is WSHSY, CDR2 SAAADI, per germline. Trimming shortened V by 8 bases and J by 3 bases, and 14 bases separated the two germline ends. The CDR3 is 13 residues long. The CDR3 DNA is TGCGCCAGCGGGCCCACTAGCAACTACGAGCAGTACTTC. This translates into CASGPTSNYEQYF.

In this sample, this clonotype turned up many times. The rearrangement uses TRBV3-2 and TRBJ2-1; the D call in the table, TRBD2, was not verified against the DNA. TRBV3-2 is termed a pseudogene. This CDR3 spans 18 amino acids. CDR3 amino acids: CASSPSGLSSRAYNEQFF. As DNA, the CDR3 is TGTGCCAGCAGCCCTTCCGGACTATCTTCCAGGGCCTACAATGAGCAGTTCTTC.

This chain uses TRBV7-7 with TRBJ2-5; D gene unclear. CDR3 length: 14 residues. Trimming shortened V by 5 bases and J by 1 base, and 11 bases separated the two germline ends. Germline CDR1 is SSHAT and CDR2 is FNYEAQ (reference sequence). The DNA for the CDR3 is TGTGCCAGCAGCCTCGGGCGGTTCCAAGAGACCCAGTACTTC. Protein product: CASSLGRFQETQYF.

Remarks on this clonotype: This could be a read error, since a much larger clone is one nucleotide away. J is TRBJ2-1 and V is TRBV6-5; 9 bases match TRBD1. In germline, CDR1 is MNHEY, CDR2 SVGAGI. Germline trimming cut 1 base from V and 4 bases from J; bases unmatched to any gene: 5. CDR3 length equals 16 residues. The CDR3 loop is CASSYLTDRGYNEQFF. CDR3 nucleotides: TGTGCCAGCAGTTACTTGACCGACAGGGGGTACAATGAGCAGTTCTTC.

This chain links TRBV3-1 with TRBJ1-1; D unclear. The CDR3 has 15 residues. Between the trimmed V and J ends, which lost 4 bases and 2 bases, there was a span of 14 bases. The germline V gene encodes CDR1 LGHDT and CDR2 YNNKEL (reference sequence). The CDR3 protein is CASSPQQNFNTEAFF. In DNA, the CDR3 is TGTGCCAGCAGCCCCCAACAGAACTTTAACACTGAAGCTTTCTTT. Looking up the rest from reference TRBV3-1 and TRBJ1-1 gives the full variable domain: DTAVSQTPKYLVTQMGNDKSIKCEQNLGHDTMYWYKQDSKKFLKIMFSYNNKELIINETVPNRFSPKSPDKAHLNLHINSLELGDSAVYFCASSPQQNFNTEAFFGQGTRLTVV.

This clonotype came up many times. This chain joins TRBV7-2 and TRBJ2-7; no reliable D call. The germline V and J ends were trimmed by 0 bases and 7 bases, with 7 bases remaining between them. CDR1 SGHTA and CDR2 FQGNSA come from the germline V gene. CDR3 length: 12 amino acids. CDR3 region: CASSLALGEQYF. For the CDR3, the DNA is TGTGCCAGCAGCTTAGCGCTGGGGGAGCAGTACTTC.

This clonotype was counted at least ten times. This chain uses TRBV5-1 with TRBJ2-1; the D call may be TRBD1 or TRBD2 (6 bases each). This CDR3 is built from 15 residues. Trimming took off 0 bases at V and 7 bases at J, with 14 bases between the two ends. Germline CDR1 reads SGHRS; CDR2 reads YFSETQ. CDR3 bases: TGCGCCAGCAGCTTGGACGGGGGCGCGGGGAATGAGCAGTTCTTC. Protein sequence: CASSLDGGAGNEQFF.

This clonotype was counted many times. CDR3 sequence (DNA): TGTGCCAGCAGTGAGGGAACTGGGGGCGCGGGGGGCACCGGGGAGCTGTTTTTT. It encodes CASSEGTGGAGGTGELFF. The chain employs TRBV6-1 and TRBJ2-2; 8 bases fit TRBD2. This CDR3 has 18 amino acids. Trimming at V came to 3 bases and at J to 4 bases, leaving 13 bases not matched to a gene. CDR1 is MNHNS, CDR2 SASEGT, per germline.

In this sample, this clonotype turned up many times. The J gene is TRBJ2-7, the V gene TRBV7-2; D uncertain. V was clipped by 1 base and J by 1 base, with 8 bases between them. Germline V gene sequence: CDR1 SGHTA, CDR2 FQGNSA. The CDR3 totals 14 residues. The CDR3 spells CASSLDHRSYEQYF. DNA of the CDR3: TGTGCCAGCAGCTTAGATCATCGGTCCTACGAGCAGTACTTC.